This T cell receptor (beta chain) comes out of a study of a mutant IDH1 vaccine in newly diagnosed glioma. Study context: Previous care, which was radiotherapy, temozolomide, or both, most often involved both.

CDR1 and CDR2 from the germline V gene are SGHDN and FVKESK. The CDR3 totals 13 residues. With 2 bases removed from V and 5 bases from J, the gap between germline ends came to 8 bases. Sample time point: week 35, safety follow-up. Vaccinated patients received 300 ug of mutant IDH1 20-mer peptide per dose, with topical imiquimod. With respect to this clone: Antigen specificity is unknown.

Sequenced by immunoSEQ multiplex PCR; TCRdb stores in-frame clones only, minus some. The data show 70,000 or so clones, about 88% seen once. The V call is TRBV14, the J call TRBJ2-3; no definite D call. Sequenced here: PBMCs, sampled from a glioma patient whose treatment included an IDH1 peptide vaccine. The TCR was taken from a man aged 30-40 years with glioma. CDR3 in amino acids: CASSQWNEDTQYF. CDR3 DNA sequence: TGTGCCAGCAGCCAATGGAACGAAGATACGCAGTATTTT. Based on the CDR3 plus reference TRBV14 and TRBJ2-3, the full variable domain is EAGVTQFPSHSVIEKGQTVTLRCDPISGHDNLYWYRRVMGKEIKFLLHFVKESKQDESGMPNNRFLAERTGGTYSTLKVQPAELEDSGVYFCASSQWNEDTQYFGPGTRLTVL.